This TCR beta chain was retrieved from a study of T cell responses to AZD1222 COVID-19 vaccine. Findings and caveats of the study: In a largely white British group with more females than males, clonal diversity was possibly underestimated. Spike as a whole was targeted by vaccine-associated CD4 TCRs, dominant at 160-218 and 743-854. It was only after the peak T cell response that any repertoires were sampled. Only 5 to 7 individuals given AZD1222 were seropositive at baseline.

Repertoires were generated with immunoSEQ multiplex PCR, while TCRdb's copy carries only in-frame clones and drops some. Altogether 120,000 or so clones are present, less than 90% being singletons, with the ten largest covering approximately 9.3%. Concerning this clone itself: Its antigen is as yet unknown.

The starting material was peripheral blood, obtained on day 0 of AZD1222 vaccination. This TCR was recovered from an adult in good health.

Here the CDR3 reads CASSEARTGVSPLHF. CDR3 coding DNA: TGTGCCAGCAGTGAAGCGAGGACAGGGGTCTCACCCCTCCACTTT. V gene TRBV2 combines with J gene TRBJ1-6, with 9 positions matching TRBD1. Trimming removed 0 bases from V and 10 bases from J; junction bases left unmatched: 4. Looked up from germline, CDR1 is SNHLY and CDR2 is FYNNEI. CDR3 length: 15 residues.